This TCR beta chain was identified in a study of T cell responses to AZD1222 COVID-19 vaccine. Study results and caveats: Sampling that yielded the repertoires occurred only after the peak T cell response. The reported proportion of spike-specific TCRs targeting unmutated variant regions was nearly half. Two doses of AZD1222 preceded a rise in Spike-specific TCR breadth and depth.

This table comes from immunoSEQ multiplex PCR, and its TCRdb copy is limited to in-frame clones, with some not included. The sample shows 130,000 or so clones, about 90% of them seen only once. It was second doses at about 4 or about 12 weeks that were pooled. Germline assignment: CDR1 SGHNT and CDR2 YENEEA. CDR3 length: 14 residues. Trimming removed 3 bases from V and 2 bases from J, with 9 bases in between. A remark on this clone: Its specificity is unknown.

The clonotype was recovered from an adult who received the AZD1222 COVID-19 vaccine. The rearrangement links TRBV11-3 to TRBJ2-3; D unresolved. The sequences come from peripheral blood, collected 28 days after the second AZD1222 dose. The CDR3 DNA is TGTGCCAGCAGCTTTGATCGAGTCACAGATACGCAGTATTTT. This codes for CASSFDRVTDTQYF. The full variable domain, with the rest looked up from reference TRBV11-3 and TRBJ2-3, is EAGVVQSPRYKIIEKKQPVAFWCNPISGHNTLYWYLQNLGQGPELLIRYENEEAVDDSQLPKDRFSAERLKGVDSTLKIQPAELGDSAVYLCASSFDRVTDTQYFGPGTRLTVL.